This T cell receptor (beta chain) was sequenced in a study of CD8+CD57+ T cells in acquired aplastic anemia. Study-wide background: Yields of DNA that came from sorted CD4+ and CD8+ cells averaged around 3 ug. CD4+ cells from healthy donors averaged around 10 million reads. Notes on the study in general: Researchers report that twenty-nine CD8+ CDR3 sequences appeared in both patients and controls.

The germline CDR1 and CDR2 sequences are SNHLY and FYNNEI. The CDR3 totals 15 residues. V lost 5 bases to trimming and J lost 7 bases; unmatched junction nucleotides: 8. As to this clonotype: Its target is not known.

Both TCR beta VDJ combination and CDR3 sequence profiling were carried out. Genomic DNA was the template for this profiling. TCRdb re-called the reads with MiXCR, one entry per CDR3 protein. The sample records about 190,000 distinct CDR3 sequences, roughly half being singletons. The specimen sequenced was sorted CD4+, CD8+, or CD8+CD57+ T cells (not recorded which) from PBMCs. This clonotype was sampled from a human donor in good health, serving as a control. The chain uses TRBV2 and TRBJ2-2; TRBD1 matches at 9 bases. The CDR3 here is CASSSPGQGSGELFF. CDR3 bases: TGTGCCAGCAGTTCACCCGGACAGGGGAGCGGGGAGCTGTTTTTT.